The T cell receptor beta chain described here comes from a study of cytomegalovirus exposure and HLA in healthy donors. This PCR relied on a set of 60 Vbeta primers and 13 Jbeta primers. Clones were sequenced by immunoSEQ multiplex PCR, and TCRdb holds only the in-frame ones, with some missing. The sample includes 150,000 to 200,000 clones, 65% to 85% of them seen just once. This CDR3 region has 14 residues. Trimming removed 6 bases at V and 4 bases at J, with 15 bases between. CDR1 and CDR2 (germline): ENHRY, SYGVKD. This clone came up a few times. The V gene is TRBV10-3, the J gene TRBJ2-5; D possibly corresponds to TRBD2 (6 bases). The sequencing sample was made of PBMCs. The sequence was collected from a man younger than 30 in good health and CMV-seronegative. CDR3 in amino acids: CAIRGGASGETQYF. The CDR3 region has the DNA TGTGCCATCAGGGGCGGGGCCTCAGGAGAGACCCAGTACTTC.